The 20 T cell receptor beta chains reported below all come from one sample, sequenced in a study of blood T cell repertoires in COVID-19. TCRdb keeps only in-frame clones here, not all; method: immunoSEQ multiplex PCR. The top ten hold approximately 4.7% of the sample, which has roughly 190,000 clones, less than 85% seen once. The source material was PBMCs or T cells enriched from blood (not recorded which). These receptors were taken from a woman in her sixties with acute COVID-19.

CDR3 amino acids: CATSNSGGRGTDTQYF. DNA of the CDR3: TGTGCCACCAGTAATTCGGGGGGTAGAGGCACAGATACGCAGTATTTT. The chain links TRBV24-1 to TRBJ2-3, with 7 bases lining up with TRBD2. Trimming took 6 bases from V and 1 from J; bases not matched to a gene: 9. The CDR3 is made up of 16 amino acids. Germline lookup yields CDR1 KGHDR and CDR2 SFDVKD.

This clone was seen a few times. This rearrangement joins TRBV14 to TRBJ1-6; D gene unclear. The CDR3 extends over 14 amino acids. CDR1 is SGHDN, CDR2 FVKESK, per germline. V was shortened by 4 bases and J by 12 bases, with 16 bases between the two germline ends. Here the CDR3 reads CASSPGGGLRPLHF. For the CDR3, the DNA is TGTGCCAGCAGCCCCGGCGGCGGCTTAAGACCCCTCCACTTT.

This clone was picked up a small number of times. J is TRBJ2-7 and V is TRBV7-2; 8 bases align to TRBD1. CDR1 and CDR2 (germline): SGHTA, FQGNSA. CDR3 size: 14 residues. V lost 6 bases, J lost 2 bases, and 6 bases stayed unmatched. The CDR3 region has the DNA TGTGCCAGCAGTCGGGACAGGTGGGCCTACGAGCAGTACTTC. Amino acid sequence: CASSRDRWAYEQYF.

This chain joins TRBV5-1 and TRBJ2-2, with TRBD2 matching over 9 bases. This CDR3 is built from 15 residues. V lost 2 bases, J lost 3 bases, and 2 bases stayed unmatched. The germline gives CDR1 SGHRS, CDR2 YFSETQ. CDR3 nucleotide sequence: TGCGCCAGCAGCTTACTAGCGGGTCACACCGGGGAGCTGTTTTTT. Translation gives CASSLLAGHTGELFF. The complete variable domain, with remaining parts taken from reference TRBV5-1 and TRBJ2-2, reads KAGVTQTPRYLIKTRGQQVTLSCSPISGHRSVSWYQQTPGQGLQFLFEYFSETQRNKGNFPGRFSGRQFSNSRSEMNVSTLELGDSALYLCASSLLAGHTGELFFGEGSRLTVL.

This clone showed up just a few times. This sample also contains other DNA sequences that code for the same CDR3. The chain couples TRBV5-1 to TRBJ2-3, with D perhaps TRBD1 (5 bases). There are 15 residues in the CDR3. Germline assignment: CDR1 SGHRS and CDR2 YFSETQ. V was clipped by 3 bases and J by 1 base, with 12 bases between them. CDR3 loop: CASSSGQGGTDTQYF. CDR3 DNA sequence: TGCGCCAGCAGCTCCGGACAAGGTGGCACAGATACGCAGTATTTT.

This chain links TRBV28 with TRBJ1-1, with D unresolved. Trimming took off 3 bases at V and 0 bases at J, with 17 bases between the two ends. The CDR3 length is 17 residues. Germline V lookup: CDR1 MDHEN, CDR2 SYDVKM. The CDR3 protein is CASSFPEPPLMNTEAFF. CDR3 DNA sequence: TGTGCCAGCAGTTTCCCTGAGCCGCCACTAATGAACACTGAAGCTTTCTTT.

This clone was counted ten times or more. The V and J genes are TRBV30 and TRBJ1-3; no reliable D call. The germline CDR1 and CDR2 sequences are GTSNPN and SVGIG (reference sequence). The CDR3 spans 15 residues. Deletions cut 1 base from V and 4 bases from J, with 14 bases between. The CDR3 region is CAWSGPRVVGNTIYF. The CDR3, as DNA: TGTGCCTGGAGTGGCCCCCGGGTTGTAGGAAACACCATATATTTT.

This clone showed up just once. This CDR3 reads CASSLSGGAAETQYF. The CDR3 DNA is TGTGCCAGCTCTTTGAGCGGGGGGGCCGCAGAGACCCAGTACTTC. The chain has TRBV7-2 and TRBJ2-5, with TRBD2 identical over 10 bases. Unmatched junction bases numbered 10, after V lost 8 bases and J lost 4 bases. The CDR3 consists of 15 residues. Germline V CDR1 and CDR2: SGHTA, FQGNSA.

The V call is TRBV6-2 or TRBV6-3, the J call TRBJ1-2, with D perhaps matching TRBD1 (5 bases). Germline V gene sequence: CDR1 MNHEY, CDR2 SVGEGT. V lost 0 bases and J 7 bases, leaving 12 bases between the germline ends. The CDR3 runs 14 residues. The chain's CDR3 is CASSYSIRDSGYTF. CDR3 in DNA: TGTGCCAGCAGTTACTCGATCCGGGACTCTGGCTACACCTTC.

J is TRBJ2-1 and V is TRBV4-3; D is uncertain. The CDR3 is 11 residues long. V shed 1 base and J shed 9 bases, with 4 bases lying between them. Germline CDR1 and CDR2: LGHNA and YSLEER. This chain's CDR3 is CASSQASEQFF. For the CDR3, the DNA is TGCGCCAGCAGCCAAGCGTCTGAGCAGTTCTTC.

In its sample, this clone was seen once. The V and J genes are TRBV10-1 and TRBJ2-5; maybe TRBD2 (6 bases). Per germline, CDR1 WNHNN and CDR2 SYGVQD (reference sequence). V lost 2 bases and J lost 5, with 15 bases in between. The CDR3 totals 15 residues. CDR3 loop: CASSESALGRETQYF. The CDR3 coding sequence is TGCGCCAGCAGTGAGAGTGCCCTAGGGAGGGAGACCCAGTACTTC.

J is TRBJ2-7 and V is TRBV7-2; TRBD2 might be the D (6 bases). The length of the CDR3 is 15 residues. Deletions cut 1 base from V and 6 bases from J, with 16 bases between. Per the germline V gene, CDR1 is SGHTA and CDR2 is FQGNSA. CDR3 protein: CASSLVRRDLVEQYF. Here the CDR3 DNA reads TGTGCCAGCAGCTTAGTTAGGCGGGATCTGGTCGAGCAGTACTTC.

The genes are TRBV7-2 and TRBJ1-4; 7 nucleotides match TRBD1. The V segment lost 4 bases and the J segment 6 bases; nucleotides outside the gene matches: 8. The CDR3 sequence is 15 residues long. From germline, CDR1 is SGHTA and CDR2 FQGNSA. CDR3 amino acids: CASSSGTDFHEKLFF. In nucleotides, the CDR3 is TGTGCCAGCAGCTCCGGGACAGACTTCCATGAAAAACTGTTTTTT.

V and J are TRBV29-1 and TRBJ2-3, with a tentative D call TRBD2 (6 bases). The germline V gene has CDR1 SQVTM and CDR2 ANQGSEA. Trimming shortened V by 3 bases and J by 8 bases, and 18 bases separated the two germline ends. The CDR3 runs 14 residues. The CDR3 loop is CSVEGGIGPTTQYF. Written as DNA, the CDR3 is TGCAGCGTTGAGGGCGGGATAGGCCCAACTACGCAGTATTTT.

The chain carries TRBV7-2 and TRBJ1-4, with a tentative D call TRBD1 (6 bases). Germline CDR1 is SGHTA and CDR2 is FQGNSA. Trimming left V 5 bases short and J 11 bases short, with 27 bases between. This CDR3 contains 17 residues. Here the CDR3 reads CASSPIQGASPIRKLFF. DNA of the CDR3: TGTGCCAGCAGCCCGATACAGGGAGCCTCCCCAATTAGGAAACTGTTTTTT.

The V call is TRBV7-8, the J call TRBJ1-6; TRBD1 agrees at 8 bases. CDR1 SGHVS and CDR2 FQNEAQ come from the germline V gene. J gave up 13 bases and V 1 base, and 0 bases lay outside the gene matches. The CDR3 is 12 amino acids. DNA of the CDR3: TGTGCCAGCAGCTTAGACAGGGGGCCCCTCCACTTT. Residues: CASSLDRGPLHF.

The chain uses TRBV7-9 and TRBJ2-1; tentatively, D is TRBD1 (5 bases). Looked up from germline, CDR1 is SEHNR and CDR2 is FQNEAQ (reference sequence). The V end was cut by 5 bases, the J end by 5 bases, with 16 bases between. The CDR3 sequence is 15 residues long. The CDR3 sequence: CASSLRQRSDNEQFF. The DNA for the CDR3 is TGTGCCAGCAGCCTACGACAGAGGAGTGACAATGAGCAGTTCTTC.

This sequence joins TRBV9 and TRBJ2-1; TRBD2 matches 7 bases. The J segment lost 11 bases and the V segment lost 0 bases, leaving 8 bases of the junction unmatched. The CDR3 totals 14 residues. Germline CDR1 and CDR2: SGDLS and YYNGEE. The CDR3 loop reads CASSVAYWGGKQFF. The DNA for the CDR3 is TGTGCCAGCAGCGTAGCTTATTGGGGGGGTAAGCAGTTCTTC.

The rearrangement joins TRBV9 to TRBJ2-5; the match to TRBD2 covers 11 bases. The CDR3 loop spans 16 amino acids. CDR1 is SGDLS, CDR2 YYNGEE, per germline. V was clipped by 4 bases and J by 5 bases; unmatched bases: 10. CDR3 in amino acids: CASSSRLAGSGETQYF. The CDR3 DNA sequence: TGTGCCAGCAGCAGCAGACTAGCGGGATCAGGGGAGACCCAGTACTTC.

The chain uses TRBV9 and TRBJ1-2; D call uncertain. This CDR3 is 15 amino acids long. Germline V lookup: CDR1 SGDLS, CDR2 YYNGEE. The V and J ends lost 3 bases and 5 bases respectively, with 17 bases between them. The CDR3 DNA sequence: TGTGCCAGCAGCGCCCCATACCTCCGGGGTTATGGCTACACCTTC. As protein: CASSAPYLRGYGYTF.